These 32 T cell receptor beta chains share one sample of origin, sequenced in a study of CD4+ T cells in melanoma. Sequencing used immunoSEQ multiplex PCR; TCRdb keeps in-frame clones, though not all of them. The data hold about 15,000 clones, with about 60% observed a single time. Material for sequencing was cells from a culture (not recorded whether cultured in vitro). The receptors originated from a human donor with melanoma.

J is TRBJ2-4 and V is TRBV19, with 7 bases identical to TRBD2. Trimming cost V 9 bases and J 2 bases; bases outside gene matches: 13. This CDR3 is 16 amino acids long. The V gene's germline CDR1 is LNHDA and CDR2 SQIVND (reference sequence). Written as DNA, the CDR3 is TGTGCCAGCGAGCGGGGCCCAGGGTACTCCAAAAACATTCAGTACTTC. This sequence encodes CASERGPGYSKNIQYF.

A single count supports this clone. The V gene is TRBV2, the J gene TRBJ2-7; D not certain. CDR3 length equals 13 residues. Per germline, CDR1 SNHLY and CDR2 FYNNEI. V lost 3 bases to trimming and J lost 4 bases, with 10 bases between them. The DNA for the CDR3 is TGTGCCAGCAGTGAGGGTTTTGGGTACGAGCAGTACTTC. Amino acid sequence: CASSEGFGYEQYF.

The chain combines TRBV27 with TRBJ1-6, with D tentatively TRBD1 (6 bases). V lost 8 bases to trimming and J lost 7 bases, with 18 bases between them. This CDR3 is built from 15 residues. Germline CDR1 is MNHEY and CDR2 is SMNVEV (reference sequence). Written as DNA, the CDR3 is TGTGCCAGCCGGGGACAAGCCCTACCGAATTCACCCCTCCACTTT. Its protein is CASRGQALPNSPLHF.

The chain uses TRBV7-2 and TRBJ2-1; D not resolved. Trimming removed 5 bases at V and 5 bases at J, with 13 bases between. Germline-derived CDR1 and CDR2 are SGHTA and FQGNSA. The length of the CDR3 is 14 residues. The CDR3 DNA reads TGTGCCAGCAGCCCCCCCCCTGAGCACAATGAGCAGTTCTTC. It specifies CASSPPPEHNEQFF. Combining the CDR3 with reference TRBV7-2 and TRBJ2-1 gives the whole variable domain GAGVSQSPSNKVTEKGKDVELRCDPISGHTALYWYRQSLGQGLEFLIYFQGNSAPDKSGLPSDRFSAERTGGSVSTLTIQRTQQEDSAVYLCASSPPPEHNEQFFGPGTRLTVL.

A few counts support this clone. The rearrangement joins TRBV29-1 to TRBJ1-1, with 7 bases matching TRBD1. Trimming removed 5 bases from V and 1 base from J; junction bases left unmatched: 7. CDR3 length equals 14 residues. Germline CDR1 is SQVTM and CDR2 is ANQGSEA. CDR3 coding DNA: TGCAGCGTTTCGGGACAGCATCAGAACACTGAAGCTTTCTTT. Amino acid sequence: CSVSGQHQNTEAFF.

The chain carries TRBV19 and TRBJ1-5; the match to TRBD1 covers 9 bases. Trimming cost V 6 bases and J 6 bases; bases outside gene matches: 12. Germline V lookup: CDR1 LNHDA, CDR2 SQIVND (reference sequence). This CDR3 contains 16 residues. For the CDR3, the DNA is TGTGCCAGTAGGAGACAACAGGGGGCGCCGGGTCAGCCCCAGCATTTT. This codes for CASRRQQGAPGQPQHF.

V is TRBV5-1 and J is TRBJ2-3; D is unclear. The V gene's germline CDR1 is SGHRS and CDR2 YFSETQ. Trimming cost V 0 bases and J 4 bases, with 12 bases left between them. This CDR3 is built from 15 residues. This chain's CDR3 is CASSLEPMTPDTQYF. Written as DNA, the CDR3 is TGCGCCAGCAGCTTGGAACCGATGACTCCAGATACGCAGTATTTT.

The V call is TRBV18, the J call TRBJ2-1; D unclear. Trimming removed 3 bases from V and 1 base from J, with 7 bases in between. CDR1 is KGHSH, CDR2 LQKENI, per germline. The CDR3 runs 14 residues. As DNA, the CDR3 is TGTGCCAGCTCACCTACGGAATCCTACAATGAGCAGTTCTTC. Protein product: CASSPTESYNEQFF. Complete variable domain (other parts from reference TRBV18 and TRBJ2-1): NAGVMQNPRHLVRRRGQEARLRCSPMKGHSHVYWYRQLPEEGLKFMVYLQKENIIDESGMPKERFSAEFPKEGPSILRIQQVVRGDSAAYFCASSPTESYNEQFFGPGTRLTVL.

CDR3 region: CASRSGTANYGYTF. The CDR3 DNA reads as TGTGCCAGCAGATCCGGGACGGCGAACTATGGCTACACCTTC. This chain uses TRBV6-5 with TRBJ1-2, with TRBD1 as a possible D gene (5 bases). The V end was cut by 6 bases, the J end by 2 bases, with 13 bases between. There are 14 residues in the CDR3. Looked up from germline, CDR1 is MNHEY and CDR2 is SVGAGI.

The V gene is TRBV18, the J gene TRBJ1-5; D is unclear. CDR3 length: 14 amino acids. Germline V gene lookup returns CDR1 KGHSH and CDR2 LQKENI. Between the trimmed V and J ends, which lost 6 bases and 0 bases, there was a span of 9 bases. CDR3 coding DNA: TGTGCCAGCTCCGCAGTGGATAGCAATCAGCCCCAGCATTTT. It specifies CASSAVDSNQPQHF. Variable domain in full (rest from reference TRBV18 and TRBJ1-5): NAGVMQNPRHLVRRRGQEARLRCSPMKGHSHVYWYRQLPEEGLKFMVYLQKENIIDESGMPKERFSAEFPKEGPSILRIQQVVRGDSAAYFCASSAVDSNQPQHFGDGTRLSIL.

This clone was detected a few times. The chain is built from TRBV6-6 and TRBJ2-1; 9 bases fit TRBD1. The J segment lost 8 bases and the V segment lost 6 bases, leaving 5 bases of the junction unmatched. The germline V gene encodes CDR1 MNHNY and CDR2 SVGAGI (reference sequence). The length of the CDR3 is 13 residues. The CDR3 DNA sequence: TGTGCCAGCAGGGGGGACAGGGACTATGAGCAGTTCTTC. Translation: CASRGDRDYEQFF.

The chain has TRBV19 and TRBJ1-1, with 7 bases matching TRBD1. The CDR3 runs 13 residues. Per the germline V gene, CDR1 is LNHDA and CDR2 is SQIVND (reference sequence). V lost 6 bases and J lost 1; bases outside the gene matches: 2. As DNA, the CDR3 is TGTGCCAGTAGCCGGACAGGGAACACTGAAGCTTTCTTT. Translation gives CASSRTGNTEAFF.

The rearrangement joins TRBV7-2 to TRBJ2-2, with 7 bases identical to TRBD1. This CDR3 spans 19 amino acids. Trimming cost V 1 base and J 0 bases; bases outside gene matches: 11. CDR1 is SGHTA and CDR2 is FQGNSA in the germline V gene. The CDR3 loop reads CASSLVYWSGTANTGELFF. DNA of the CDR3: TGTGCCAGCAGCTTAGTCTATTGGAGTGGGACAGCGAACACCGGGGAGCTGTTTTTT.

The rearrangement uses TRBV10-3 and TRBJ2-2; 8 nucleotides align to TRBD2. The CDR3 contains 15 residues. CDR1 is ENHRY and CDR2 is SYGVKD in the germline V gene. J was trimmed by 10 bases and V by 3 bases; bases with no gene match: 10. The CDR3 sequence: CAISDEAGAVAELFF. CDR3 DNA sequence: TGTGCCATCAGTGACGAAGCGGGGGCTGTCGCGGAGCTGTTTTTT.

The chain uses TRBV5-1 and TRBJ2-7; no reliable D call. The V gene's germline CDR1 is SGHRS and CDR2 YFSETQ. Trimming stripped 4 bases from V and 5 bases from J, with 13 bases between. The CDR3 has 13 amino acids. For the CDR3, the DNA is TGCGCCAGCAGCCGTGGGGTCCTTGACGAGCAGTACTTC. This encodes CASSRGVLDEQYF.

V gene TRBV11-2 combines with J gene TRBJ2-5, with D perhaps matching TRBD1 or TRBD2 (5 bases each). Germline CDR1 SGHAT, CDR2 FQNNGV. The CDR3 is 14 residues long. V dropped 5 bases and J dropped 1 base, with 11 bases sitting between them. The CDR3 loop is CASSPGRTQETQYF. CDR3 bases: TGTGCCAGCAGCCCGGGACGGACCCAAGAGACCCAGTACTTC.

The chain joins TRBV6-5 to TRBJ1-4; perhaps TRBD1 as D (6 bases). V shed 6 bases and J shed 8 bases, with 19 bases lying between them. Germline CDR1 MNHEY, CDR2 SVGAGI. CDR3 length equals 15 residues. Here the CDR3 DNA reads TGTGCCAGCAGGAGATCGGGGGGCAGGTGGGAAAAACTGTTTTTT. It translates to CASRRSGGRWEKLFF.

CDR3 protein: CASSPKTGNTEAFF. The CDR3 DNA follows: TGTGCCAGCAGCCCAAAGACAGGGAACACTGAAGCTTTCTTT. The chain uses TRBV7-8 and TRBJ1-1; D might be TRBD1 (6 bases). Germline CDR1 reads SGHVS; CDR2 reads FQNEAQ. V was pared by 5 bases and J by 1 base, with 11 bases between. The CDR3 consists of 14 residues. The full variable domain, in which reference TRBV7-8 and TRBJ1-1 provide the parts outside the CDR3, is GAGVSQSPRYKVAKRGQDVALRCDPISGHVSLFWYQQALGQGPEFLTYFQNEAQLDKSGLPSDRFFAERPEGSVSTLKIQRTQQEDSAVYLCASSPKTGNTEAFFGQGTRLTVV.

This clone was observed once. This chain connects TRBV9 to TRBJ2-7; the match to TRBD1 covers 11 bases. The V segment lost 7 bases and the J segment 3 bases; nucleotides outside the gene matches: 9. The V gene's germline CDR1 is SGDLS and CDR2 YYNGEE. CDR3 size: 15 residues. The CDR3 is CASSRGQGEDYEQYF. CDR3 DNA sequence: TGTGCCAGCTCACGGGGACAGGGGGAGGACTACGAGCAGTACTTC. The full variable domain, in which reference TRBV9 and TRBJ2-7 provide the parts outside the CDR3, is DSGVTQTPKHLITATGQRVTLRCSPRSGDLSVYWYQQSLDQGLQFLIQYYNGEERAKGNILERFSAQQFPDLHSELNLSSLELGDSALYFCASSRGQGEDYEQYFGPGTRLTVT.

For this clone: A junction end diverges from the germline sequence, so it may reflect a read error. For the CDR3, the DNA is TGTGCCAGCAGTTACGAGGGTTTGGCCGGGGAGCTGTTTTTT. As protein: CASSYEGLAGELFF. The V gene is TRBV10-3, the J gene TRBJ2-2; maybe TRBD2 (5 bases). The length of the CDR3 is 14 residues. The V gene's germline CDR1 is ENHRY and CDR2 SYGVKD.

The CDR3, as DNA: TGTGCCAGCAGCCACAATACCTTACCGGGGGCAGGCTACACCTTC. It translates to CASSHNTLPGAGYTF. This chain joins TRBV4-2 and TRBJ1-2; the D gene is possibly TRBD1 (6 bases). Germline V CDR1 and CDR2: LGHNA, YNFKEQ. V lost 3 bases and J 8 bases, leaving 19 bases between the germline ends. This CDR3 is 15 amino acids long.

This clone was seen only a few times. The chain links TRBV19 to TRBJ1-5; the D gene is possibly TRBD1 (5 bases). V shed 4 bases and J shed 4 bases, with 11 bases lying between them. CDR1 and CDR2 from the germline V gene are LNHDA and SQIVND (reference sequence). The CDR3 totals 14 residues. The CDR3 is CASSRQPENQPQHF. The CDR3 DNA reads TGTGCCAGTAGTAGACAGCCCGAAAATCAGCCCCAGCATTTT.

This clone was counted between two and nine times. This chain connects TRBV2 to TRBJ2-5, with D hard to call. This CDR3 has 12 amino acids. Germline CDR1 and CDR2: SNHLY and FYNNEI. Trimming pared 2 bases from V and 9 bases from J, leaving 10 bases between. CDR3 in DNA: TGTGCCAGCAGTGAACAGGCACGGGCCCAGTACTTC. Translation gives CASSEQARAQYF.

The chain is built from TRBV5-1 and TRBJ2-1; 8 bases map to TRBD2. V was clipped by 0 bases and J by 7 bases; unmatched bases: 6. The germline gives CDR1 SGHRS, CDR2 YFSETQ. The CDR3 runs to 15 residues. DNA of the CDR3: TGCGCCAGCAGCTTGGTACCGGGGGGGGGTAATGAGCAGTTCTTC. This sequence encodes CASSLVPGGGNEQFF.

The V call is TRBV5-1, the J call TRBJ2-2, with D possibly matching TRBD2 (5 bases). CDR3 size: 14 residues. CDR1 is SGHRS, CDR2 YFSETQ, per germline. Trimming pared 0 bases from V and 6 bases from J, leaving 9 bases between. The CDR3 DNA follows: TGCGCCAGCAGCTTGGGGGGAGAGCCCGGGGAGCTGTTTTTT. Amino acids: CASSLGGEPGELFF.

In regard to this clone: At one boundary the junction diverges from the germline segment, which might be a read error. CDR3 coding DNA: TGTGCCAGCACTTCCGGGATATATGAAAAACTGTTTTTT. Its protein product is CASTSGIYEKLFF. The genes are TRBV5-1 and TRBJ1-4, with no clear D. The CDR3 covers 13 residues. Germline lookup yields CDR1 SGHRS and CDR2 YFSETQ.

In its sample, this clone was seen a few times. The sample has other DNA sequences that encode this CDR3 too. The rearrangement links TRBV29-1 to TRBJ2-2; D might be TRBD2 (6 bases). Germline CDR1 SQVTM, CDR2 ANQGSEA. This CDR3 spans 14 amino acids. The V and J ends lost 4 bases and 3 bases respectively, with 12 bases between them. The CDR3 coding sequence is TGCAGCGTTGCGGGGACGGGAGACACCGGGGAGCTGTTTTTT. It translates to CSVAGTGDTGELFF.

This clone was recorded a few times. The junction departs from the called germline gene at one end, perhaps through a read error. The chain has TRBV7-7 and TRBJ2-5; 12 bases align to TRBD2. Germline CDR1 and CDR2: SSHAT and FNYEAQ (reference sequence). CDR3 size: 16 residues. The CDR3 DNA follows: TGTGCTAGCAGCCCAACGGGACTAGCGGGCGAGGAGACCCAGTACTTC. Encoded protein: CASSPTGLAGEETQYF.

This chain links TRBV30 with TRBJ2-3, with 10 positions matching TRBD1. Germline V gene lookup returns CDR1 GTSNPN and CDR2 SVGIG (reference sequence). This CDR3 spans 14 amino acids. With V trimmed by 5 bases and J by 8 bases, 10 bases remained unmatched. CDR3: CAWRTGGRGPTQYF. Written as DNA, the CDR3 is TGTGCCTGGCGGACAGGGGGTCGGGGGCCTACGCAGTATTTT.

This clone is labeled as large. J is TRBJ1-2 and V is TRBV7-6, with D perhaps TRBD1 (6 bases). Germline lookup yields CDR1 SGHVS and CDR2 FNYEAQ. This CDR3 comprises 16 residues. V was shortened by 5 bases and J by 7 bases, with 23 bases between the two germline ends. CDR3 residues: CASSPELTGLASGYTF. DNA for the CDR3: TGTGCCAGCAGCCCGGAACTGACAGGTCTCGCTTCTGGCTACACCTTC.

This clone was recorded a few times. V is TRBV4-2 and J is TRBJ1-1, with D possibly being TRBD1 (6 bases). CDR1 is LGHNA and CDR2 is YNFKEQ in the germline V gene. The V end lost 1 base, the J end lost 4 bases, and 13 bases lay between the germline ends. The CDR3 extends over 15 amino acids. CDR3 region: CASSQVFGGRTEAFF. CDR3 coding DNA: TGTGCCAGCAGCCAAGTATTTGGGGGCCGCACTGAAGCTTTCTTT.

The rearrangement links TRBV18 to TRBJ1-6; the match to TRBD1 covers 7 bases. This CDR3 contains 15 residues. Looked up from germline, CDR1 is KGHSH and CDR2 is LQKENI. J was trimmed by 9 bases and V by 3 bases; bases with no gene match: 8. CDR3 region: CASSPYRGGSSPLHF. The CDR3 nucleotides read TGTGCCAGCTCACCGTACAGGGGTGGCAGTTCACCCCTCCACTTT.